One and the same sample provided the 20 T cell receptor beta chains below, sequenced in a study of blood T cell repertoires in COVID-19. TCRdb keeps only in-frame clones here, not all; method: immunoSEQ multiplex PCR. There are about 33,000 clones in the sample; 88% occur only once, and roughly a fifth lies in the top ten. Sequenced material: peripheral blood. The source of these receptors is a man aged 65-85 years with acute or convalescent COVID-19.

The J gene is TRBJ2-3, the V gene TRBV5-1; 9 positions match TRBD1. Germline-derived CDR1 and CDR2 are SGHRS and YFSETQ. The CDR3 runs 15 residues. Trimming at V came to 3 bases and at J to 1 base, leaving 3 bases not matched to a gene. This chain's CDR3 is CASSSGQGGTDTQYF. The CDR3 DNA follows: TGCGCCAGCAGCTCGGGACAGGGAGGCACAGATACGCAGTATTTT.

The gene calls are TRBV28 and TRBJ1-2; TRBD1 agrees at 8 bases. CDR1 MDHEN and CDR2 SYDVKM come from the germline V gene. Trimming at V came to 8 bases and at J to 4 bases, leaving 12 bases not matched to a gene. The CDR3 covers 15 residues. CDR3 coding DNA: TGTGCCAGCGGGCCGGGACAGGAAAGTATCTATGGCTACACCTTC. Translation gives CASGPGQESIYGYTF.

V gene TRBV5-1 combines with J gene TRBJ2-7; no definite D call. V lost 6 bases to trimming and J lost 0 bases, with 13 bases between them. Looked up from germline, CDR1 is SGHRS and CDR2 is YFSETQ. CDR3 length equals 14 residues. The CDR3 coding sequence is TGCGCCAGCAACGGGTACGATAGCTCCTACGAGCAGTACTTC. Its protein is CASNGYDSSYEQYF.

This chain connects TRBV11-2 to TRBJ2-1, with a weak D call TRBD2 (6 bases). The germline V gene has CDR1 SGHAT and CDR2 FQNNGV. CDR3 length: 16 amino acids. Trimming cost V 2 bases and J 0 bases, with 11 bases left between them. CDR3 DNA: TGTGCCAGCAGCTTAAACGGGGGATACTCCTACAATGAGCAGTTCTTC. Translation: CASSLNGGYSYNEQFF.

The chain carries TRBV7-2 and TRBJ1-5; D perhaps matches TRBD1 (6 bases). This CDR3 contains 15 residues. The germline V gene encodes CDR1 SGHTA and CDR2 FQGNSA. V was shortened by 7 bases and J by 5 bases, with 18 bases between the two germline ends. CDR3: CASTPGSQGYQPQHF. DNA of the CDR3: TGTGCCAGCACCCCAGGGTCTCAGGGGTATCAGCCCCAGCATTTT.

The V call is TRBV7-2, the J call TRBJ2-1; 9 nucleotides agree with TRBD1. Germline trimming cut 5 bases from V and 3 bases from J; bases unmatched to any gene: 5. This CDR3 is 15 amino acids long. Per germline, CDR1 SGHTA and CDR2 FQGNSA. CDR3 region: CASSPTGGFYNEQFF. CDR3 sequence (DNA): TGTGCCAGCAGCCCGACAGGGGGTTTCTACAATGAGCAGTTCTTC.

V is TRBV25-1 and J is TRBJ2-1; weak D call: TRBD2 (5 bases). Germline CDR1 reads MGHDK; CDR2 reads SYGVNS. Trimming pared 10 bases from V and 1 base from J, leaving 14 bases between. The CDR3 extends over 14 amino acids. The CDR3 spells CATRGLGSYNEQFF. The CDR3 nucleotides are TGTGCCACCCGGGGATTAGGGTCCTACAATGAGCAGTTCTTC.

This clone has just one count. The chain is built from TRBV27 and TRBJ2-5; a weak D match, TRBD2 (6 bases). Between the trimmed V and J ends, which lost 5 bases and 5 bases, there was a span of 18 bases. Germline CDR1 and CDR2: MNHEY and SMNVEV (reference sequence). CDR3 length: 15 amino acids. This CDR3 reads CASSGRRGGWETQYF. The CDR3 DNA is TGTGCCAGCAGTGGAAGGAGGGGTGGATGGGAGACCCAGTACTTC.

The chain is built from TRBV5-1 and TRBJ1-2; 8 bases are a match to TRBD1. Germline CDR1 SGHRS, CDR2 YFSETQ. Germline trimming cut 4 bases from V and 3 bases from J; bases unmatched to any gene: 14. The CDR3 runs to 17 residues. CDR3: CASSPGPGQAVYYGYTF. In nucleotides, the CDR3 is TGCGCCAGCAGCCCTGGGCCGGGACAGGCCGTTTACTATGGCTACACCTTC.

This clone is a singleton in its sample. This chain links TRBV11-2 with TRBJ2-1; 9 bases are a match to TRBD2. Trimming at V came to 7 bases and at J to 0 bases, leaving 4 bases not matched to a gene. The CDR3 is made up of 15 amino acids. Germline V gives CDR1 SGHAT, CDR2 FQNNGV. In nucleotides, the CDR3 is TGTGCCAGCACCCCGCGGGAGGGCTCCTACAATGAGCAGTTCTTC. Translating it yields CASTPREGSYNEQFF. The complete variable domain, with remaining parts taken from reference TRBV11-2 and TRBJ2-1, reads EAGVAQSPRYKIIEKRQSVAFWCNPISGHATLYWYQQILGQGPKLLIQFQNNGVVDDSQLPKDRFSAERLKGVDSTLKIQPAKLEDSAVYLCASTPREGSYNEQFFGPGTRLTVL.

The chain couples TRBV28 to TRBJ2-5; D is perhaps TRBD1 (5 bases). Trimming pared 11 bases from V and 4 bases from J, leaving 14 bases between. Germline CDR1 reads MDHEN; CDR2 reads SYDVKM. This CDR3 region has 12 residues. CDR3 sequence reads: CACSGLRETQYF. CDR3 coding DNA: TGTGCCTGCTCAGGGCTTCGAGAGACCCAGTACTTC.

The rearrangement links TRBV14 to TRBJ1-2; TRBD1 agrees at 9 bases. The length of the CDR3 is 14 residues. V was pared by 1 base and J by 6 bases, with 3 bases of the junction left unmatched. Germline CDR1 SGHDN, CDR2 FVKESK. The CDR3 DNA reads as TGTGCCAGCAGCCAAGTAACAGGGGGCGATGGCTACACCTTC. Translating gives CASSQVTGGDGYTF.

This chain connects TRBV19 to TRBJ2-1, with TRBD2 matching 11 bases. CDR3 length equals 16 residues. Germline assignment: CDR1 LNHDA and CDR2 SQIVND (reference sequence). V was clipped by 5 bases and J by 7 bases; unmatched bases: 10. The CDR3 nucleotides read TGTGCCAGTAGTGTGTTTAGCGGGAGGGGAATGAATGAGCAGTTCTTC. As protein: CASSVFSGRGMNEQFF. Full variable domain (missing parts from reference TRBV19 and TRBJ2-1): DGGITQSPKYLFRKEGQNVTLSCEQNLNHDAMYWYRQDPGQGLRLIYYSQIVNDFQKGDIAEGYSVSREKKESFPLTVTSAQKNPTAFYLCASSVFSGRGMNEQFFGPGTRLTVL.

This chain joins TRBV27 and TRBJ2-1; possibly TRBD1 for D (6 bases). Germline CDR1 and CDR2: MNHEY and SMNVEV (reference sequence). V lost 8 bases, J lost 1 base, and 12 bases lay in between. This CDR3 is built from 14 residues. The chain's CDR3 is CASADSLSYNEQFF. In DNA form, the CDR3 reads TGTGCCAGCGCGGACAGCCTTTCCTACAATGAGCAGTTCTTC.

The chain links TRBV19 to TRBJ1-6; D is unresolved. CDR1 LNHDA and CDR2 SQIVND come from the germline V gene (reference sequence). This CDR3 has 13 amino acids. Trimming took 5 bases from V and 8 from J, leaving 10 bases between them. The CDR3 coding sequence is TGTGCCAGTAGTCCCCCCGGGGATTCACCCCTCCACTTT. It is translated as CASSPPGDSPLHF.

The CDR3 reads CASIGTGTPNTEAFF. The CDR3 DNA follows: TGTGCCAGCATTGGGACAGGGACTCCGAACACTGAAGCTTTCTTT. The chain couples TRBV2 to TRBJ1-1, with 9 nucleotides matching TRBD1. Germline V gene data show CDR1 as SNHLY and CDR2 as FYNNEI. V shed 7 bases and J 1 base; nucleotides not matched to a gene: 7. The CDR3 is 15 amino acids.

This chain uses TRBV6-6 with TRBJ1-5; D gene unclear. Germline V gene lookup returns CDR1 MNHNY and CDR2 SVGAGI (reference sequence). The ends were cut back, 6 bases at V and 2 bases at J, with 14 bases in the middle. The CDR3 has 15 residues. CDR3 loop: CASSLTVVGNQPQHF. CDR3 DNA sequence: TGTGCCAGCAGCCTTACAGTGGTGGGCAATCAGCCCCAGCATTTT.

The J gene is TRBJ1-2, the V gene TRBV5-1, with unresolved D. Trimming took 0 bases from V and 4 from J, leaving 7 bases between them. Germline CDR1 reads SGHRS; CDR2 reads YFSETQ. The CDR3 is 13 residues long. In DNA form, the CDR3 reads TGCGCCAGCAGCTTGGCCGGCGGCTATGGCTACACCTTC. It encodes CASSLAGGYGYTF.

This clone turned up a few times. V and J are TRBV29-1 and TRBJ2-1; D gene unclear. The CDR3 covers 12 residues. The germline V gene encodes CDR1 SQVTM and CDR2 ANQGSEA. V was pared by 3 bases and J by 9 bases, with 12 bases between. CDR3 sequence: CSVERRGGEQFF. The CDR3 coding sequence is TGCAGCGTTGAGCGGCGCGGTGGTGAGCAGTTCTTC.

The chain is built from TRBV2 and TRBJ2-7; 7 nucleotides align to TRBD2. Germline loops: CDR1 SNHLY, CDR2 FYNNEI. The CDR3 contains 14 residues. The ends lost 0 bases at V and 3 bases at J; junction bases unmatched: 2. The CDR3 DNA reads TGTGCCAGCAGTGAAGCGGGGACTAACTACGAGCAGTACTTC. As protein: CASSEAGTNYEQYF.